This entry lists 15 T cell receptor beta chains sequenced from one sample in a study of coeliac disease. TCRdb keeps only in-frame clones here, not all; method: immunoSEQ multiplex PCR. This sample has roughly 4,800 clones, with around 72% found just once. Sequenced material: lymphocytes from the gut lamina propria. Receptors originate from a man aged 18 to 29 with celiac disease on a gluten-free diet.

V usage is TRBV11-2 and J usage is TRBJ1-1, with TRBD1 identical over 8 bases. This CDR3 is built from 14 residues. J lost 1 base, V lost 6 bases, and 4 bases had no gene match. Germline CDR1 SGHAT, CDR2 FQNNGV. Here the CDR3 DNA reads TGTGCCAGCAGAACCGACAGGGGGAACACTGAAGCTTTCTTT. Its protein product is CASRTDRGNTEAFF.

The rearrangement links TRBV9 to TRBJ2-3; 11 bases match TRBD2. Per germline, CDR1 SGDLS and CDR2 YYNGEE. Germline trimming cut 3 bases from V and 6 bases from J; bases unmatched to any gene: 12. The CDR3 has 17 amino acids. The DNA of the CDR3 is TGTGCCAGCAGCGCCCGACGTAGCGGGGGGGCGGGTGATACGCAGTATTTT. Its translation: CASSARRSGGAGDTQYF.

V and J are TRBV4-2 and TRBJ2-3; TRBD2 matches 10 bases. V was clipped by 0 bases and J by 2 bases; unmatched bases: 8. This CDR3 region has 18 residues. CDR1 LGHNA and CDR2 YNFKEQ come from the germline V gene. The CDR3 loop reads CASSQEGDSGGSTDTQYF. The CDR3 nucleotides are TGTGCCAGCAGCCAAGAGGGGGATAGCGGGGGGTCCACAGATACGCAGTATTTT.

J is TRBJ2-1 and V is TRBV5-4; 7 bases are shared with TRBD2. Germline CDR1 SGHNT, CDR2 YYREEE (reference sequence). J gave up 4 bases and V 4 bases, and 8 bases lay outside the gene matches. The CDR3 length is 15 residues. The CDR3 is CASSGGPGGYNEQFF. CDR3 in DNA: TGTGCCAGCAGCGGAGGGCCGGGGGGATACAATGAGCAGTTCTTC.

This chain joins TRBV19 and TRBJ2-3; D remains unclear. In germline, CDR1 is LNHDA, CDR2 SQIVND (reference sequence). Deletions cut 5 bases from V and 2 bases from J, with 5 bases between. This CDR3 is built from 12 residues. The CDR3 bases are TGTGCCAGTAGTTCGTTCACAGATACGCAGTATTTT. Amino acids: CASSSFTDTQYF.

The CDR3 sequence: CASSLGQGMMNEQFF. CDR3 coding DNA: TGTGCCAGCAGCTTAGGACAGGGGATGATGAATGAGCAGTTCTTC. This chain uses TRBV5-6 with TRBJ2-1, with TRBD1 identical over 9 bases. Germline values: CDR1 SGHDT, CDR2 YYEEEE. V trimming: 2 bases; J trimming: 7 bases; junction bases outside the gene matches: 7. This CDR3 is built from 15 residues. Variable domain in full (rest from reference TRBV5-6 and TRBJ2-1): DAGVTQSPTHLIKTRGQQVTLRCSPKSGHDTVSWYQQALGQGPQFIFQYYEEEERQRGNFPDRFSGHQFPNYSSELNVNALLLGDSALYLCASSLGQGMMNEQFFGPGTRLTVL.

V usage is TRBV5-6 and J usage is TRBJ2-1, with a weak D call TRBD1 (5 bases). The CDR3 is made up of 14 amino acids. Germline assignment: CDR1 SGHDT and CDR2 YYEEEE. V was clipped by 0 bases and J by 6 bases, with 10 bases between them. CDR3 DNA: TGTGCCAGCAGCTTGGTTAGCAGGGCCAATGAGCAGTTCTTC. Translating gives CASSLVSRANEQFF.

This clone appeared a single time. The chain couples TRBV4-2 to TRBJ2-2, with D unclear. The CDR3 consists of 15 residues. V lost 4 bases and J 4 bases, leaving 13 bases between the germline ends. Germline V lookup: CDR1 LGHNA, CDR2 YNFKEQ. The CDR3 sequence is CASSPTSTITGELFF. CDR3 nucleotide sequence: TGTGCCAGCAGCCCTACCTCTACGATCACCGGGGAGCTGTTTTTT.

The rearrangement uses TRBV6-5 and TRBJ1-4; 7 bases are shared with TRBD1. The CDR3 has 15 amino acids. Looked up from germline, CDR1 is MNHEY and CDR2 is SVGAGI. The V and J ends lost 2 bases and 7 bases, in that order; junction bases with no gene match: 7. This CDR3 reads CASSYDNRGTEKLFF. Written as DNA, the CDR3 is TGTGCCAGCAGTTACGATAACAGGGGAACTGAAAAACTGTTTTTT.

In its sample, this clone was seen once. The chain recombines TRBV18 with TRBJ2-3; 7 bases are a match to TRBD1. CDR3 length: 20 residues. V lost 3 bases and J lost 5; bases outside the gene matches: 23. Germline V gives CDR1 KGHSH, CDR2 LQKENI. CDR3 DNA: TGTGCCAGCTCACCTAAGTCCCAGAGCCTGACAGGGTCCATGATAGATACGCAGTATTTT. Translated, it gives CASSPKSQSLTGSMIDTQYF.

A single count supports this clone. This CDR3 is CASGRTGNGYTF. The CDR3 nucleotides are TGTGCCAGTGGAAGGACAGGCAATGGCTACACCTTC. V gene TRBV19 combines with J gene TRBJ1-2; 7 nucleotides agree with TRBD1. V dropped 8 bases and J dropped 6; count of bases not matched to a gene: 6. The CDR3 sequence is 12 residues long. CDR1 is LNHDA and CDR2 is SQIVND in the germline V gene (reference sequence).

The rearrangement links TRBV5-4 to TRBJ1-1; 7 nucleotides align to TRBD1. Germline trimming cut 9 bases from V and 1 base from J; bases unmatched to any gene: 9. From germline, CDR1 is SGHNT and CDR2 YYREEE (reference sequence). The CDR3 covers 14 residues. This chain's CDR3 is CATDEDRRNTEAFF. The CDR3 DNA sequence: TGTGCCACGGATGAGGACAGGCGGAACACTGAAGCTTTCTTT. Using reference TRBV5-4 and TRBJ1-1 for the parts outside the CDR3, the full variable domain is ETGVTQSPTHLIKTRGQQVTLRCSSQSGHNTVSWYQQALGQGPQFIFQYYREEENGRGNFPPRFSGLQFPNYSSELNVNALELDDSALYLCATDEDRRNTEAFFGQGTRLTVV.

This clone was recorded once. The CDR3, as DNA: TGTGCCAGCAGCTTAGGGGGCCGTTATAATAGCAATCAGCCCCAGCATTTT. Protein sequence: CASSLGGRYNSNQPQHF. The rearrangement uses TRBV7-9 and TRBJ1-5, with D maybe TRBD1 (5 bases). The germline V gene encodes CDR1 SEHNR and CDR2 FQNEAQ (reference sequence). V was trimmed by 1 base and J by 0 bases, leaving 13 bases between them. CDR3 length: 17 residues.

This chain connects TRBV5-1 to TRBJ2-1; D unclear. This CDR3 has 13 amino acids. CDR1 and CDR2 from the germline V gene are SGHRS and YFSETQ. V lost 0 bases and J 4 bases, leaving 5 bases between the germline ends. CDR3 bases: TGCGCCAGCAGCTTGGGCAGTTACAATGAGCAGTTCTTC. Residues: CASSLGSYNEQFF.

This chain links TRBV5-1 with TRBJ2-1, with TRBD2 matching over 8 bases. The CDR3 is 13 residues long. V trimming: 5 bases; J trimming: 9 bases; junction bases outside the gene matches: 7. Per germline, CDR1 SGHRS and CDR2 YFSETQ. The CDR3 bases are TGCGCCAGCAGTTATCGGGGGGGTGGTGAGCAGTTCTTC. Translated: CASSYRGGGEQFF.